Only a few counts were recorded for the clone carrying this TCR beta chain. The sample is drawn from a study of cytomegalovirus exposure and HLA in healthy donors. The PCR made use of 60 Vbeta and 13 Jbeta primers. Clones were sequenced by immunoSEQ multiplex PCR, and TCRdb holds only the in-frame ones, with some missing. The table has 150,000 to 180,000 clones, 80% seen once. The sequenced sample consisted of PBMCs. The source of this sequence is a woman aged 40-49 years in good health and CMV-seropositive.

DNA for the CDR3: TGTGCCAGCAGCTTCCCTATTGGGAGGGGCACCGGGGAGCTGTTTTTT. Protein product: CASSFPIGRGTGELFF. This rearrangement joins TRBV5-4 to TRBJ2-2; 7 bases fit TRBD2. CDR1 SGHNT and CDR2 YYREEE come from the germline V gene (reference sequence). This CDR3 comprises 16 residues. After removal of 2 bases from V and 4 bases from J, the junction contained 8 bases not matched to a gene.